This TCR beta chain derives from a study of Ad26.COV2.S vaccination and SARS-CoV-2 variants. For the study at large: Donor was one of the participants in the Ad26.COV2.S arm of the COV1001 trial. Ad26.COV2.S shots went into the muscle once or twice, 56 days apart. Whole-study results and caveats: Measures of TCR breadth and depth may have fallen short of total T cell responses.

Treatment: 19 received Ad26.COV2.S at low or high dose, single or two shots; five or six received placebo; per-sample allocation not given. Sampling was done on day 63 after the first vaccine or placebo injection. Produced via immunoSEQ multiplex PCR; TCRdb's table is partial and in-frame only. This sample has 300,000 to 350,000 clones; about 87% occur once, and the top ten carry 6.4%. V dropped 10 bases and J dropped 11 bases, with 14 bases sitting between them. This CDR3 has 10 residues. Germline CDR1 reads MNHEY; CDR2 reads SVGAGI. This clone was detected only a few times. Its specificity is unknown.

Sequencing was performed on peripheral blood, taken in a trial of Ad26.COV2.S vaccine versus placebo. The receptor comes from a person between 18 and 60 years old who received the Ad26.COV2.S COVID-19 vaccine or a placebo. The chain couples TRBV6-5 to TRBJ1-1; perhaps TRBD1 as D (5 bases). This CDR3 is CATRDPLAFF. CDR3 bases: TGTGCCACCAGGGACCCGTTGGCTTTCTTT.